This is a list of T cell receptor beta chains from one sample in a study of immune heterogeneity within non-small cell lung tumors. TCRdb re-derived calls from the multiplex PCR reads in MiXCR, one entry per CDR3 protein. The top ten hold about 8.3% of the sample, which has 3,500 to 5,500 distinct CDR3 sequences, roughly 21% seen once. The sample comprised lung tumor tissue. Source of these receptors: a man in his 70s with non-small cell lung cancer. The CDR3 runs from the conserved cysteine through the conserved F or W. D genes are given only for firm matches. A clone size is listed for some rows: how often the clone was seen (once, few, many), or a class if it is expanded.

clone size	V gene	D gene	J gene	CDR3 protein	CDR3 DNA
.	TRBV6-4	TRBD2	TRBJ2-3	CASSERGGTDTQYF	TGTGCCAGCAGTGAGCGGGGGGGCACAGATACGCAGTATTTT
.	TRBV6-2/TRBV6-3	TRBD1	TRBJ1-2	CASSYLTGTDYGYTF	TGTGCCAGCAGTTACCTGACAGGGACTGACTATGGCTACACCTTC
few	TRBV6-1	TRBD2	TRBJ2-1	CASSLRGGGELVSYNEQFF	TGTGCCAGCAGTTTACGGGGGGGGGGGGAACTAGTCTCCTACAATGAGCAGTTCTTC
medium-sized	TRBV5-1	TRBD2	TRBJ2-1	CASSIPWTSGGGEQFF	TGCGCCAGCAGCATTCCCTGGACTAGCGGGGGTGGTGAGCAGTTCTTC
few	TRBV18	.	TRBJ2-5	CASSPYALGHPQETQYF	TGTGCCAGCTCACCATATGCCCTGGGACACCCCCAAGAGACCCAGTACTTC
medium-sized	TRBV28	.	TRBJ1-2	CASSSGGTNYGYTF	TGTGCCAGCAGTTCCGGCGGGACGAACTATGGCTACACCTTC
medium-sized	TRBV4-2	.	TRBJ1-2	CASSPGVLTNYGYTF	TGTGCCAGCAGCCCGGGGGTGCTTACAAACTATGGCTACACCTTC
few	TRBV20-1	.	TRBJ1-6	CSAARPLTGPPWFSPLHF	TGCAGTGCCGCCCGACCCCTTACAGGGCCGCCCTGGTTTTCACCCCTCCACTTT
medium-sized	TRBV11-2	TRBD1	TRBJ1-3	CASSPTGDTIYF	TGTGCCAGCAGTCCAACAGGGGACACCATATATTTT
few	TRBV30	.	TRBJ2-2	CAWRGTENTGELFF	TGTGCCTGGAGAGGAACCGAGAACACCGGGGAGCTGTTTTTT
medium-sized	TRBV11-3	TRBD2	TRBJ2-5	CASSITSGRGETQYF	TGTGCCAGCAGCATCACTAGCGGGAGGGGTGAGACCCAGTACTTC
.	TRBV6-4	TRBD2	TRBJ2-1	CASSETSGGTNEQFF	TGTGCCAGCAGTGAGACTAGCGGGGGGACAAATGAGCAGTTCTTC
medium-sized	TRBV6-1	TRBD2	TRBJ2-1	CASSVTSGYYNEQFF	TGTGCCAGCAGTGTAACTAGCGGTTATTACAATGAGCAGTTCTTC
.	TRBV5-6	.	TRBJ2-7	CASSLWGPLREQYF	TGTGCCAGCAGCTTGTGGGGTCCCCTCCGCGAGCAGTACTTC
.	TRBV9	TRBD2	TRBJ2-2	CASSALTTSGRNTGELFF	TGTGCCAGCAGCGCCCTCACCACTAGCGGGCGGAACACCGGGGAGCTGTTTTTT
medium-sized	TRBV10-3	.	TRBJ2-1	CAIGGSSPTYNEQFF	TGTGCCATCGGGGGAAGCTCGCCTACCTACAATGAGCAGTTCTTC
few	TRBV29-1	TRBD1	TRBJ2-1	CSVERQGANNEQFF	TGCAGCGTTGAGAGACAGGGGGCTAACAATGAGCAGTTCTTC
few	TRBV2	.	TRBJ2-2	CASNNVGGNTGELFF	TGTGCCAGCAATAACGTAGGCGGAAACACCGGGGAGCTGTTTTTT
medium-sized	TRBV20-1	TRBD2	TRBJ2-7	CSARDILAGESYEQYF	TGCAGTGCTAGAGATATACTAGCGGGAGAGTCCTACGAGCAGTACTTC
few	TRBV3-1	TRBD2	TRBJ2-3	CASSEWTSGSTDTQYF	TGTGCCAGCAGCGAGTGGACTAGCGGGAGCACAGATACGCAGTATTTT
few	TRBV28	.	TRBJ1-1	CASSLDRPSNTEAFF	TGTGCCAGCAGCCTGGACAGACCTTCGAACACTGAAGCTTTCTTT
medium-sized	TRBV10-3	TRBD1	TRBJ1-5	CAISWTGDQPQHF	TGTGCCATCAGTTGGACAGGGGATCAGCCCCAGCATTTT
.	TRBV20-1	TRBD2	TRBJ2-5	CSATTSGVIQETQYF	TGCAGTGCCACGACTAGCGGGGTAATTCAAGAGACCCAGTACTTC
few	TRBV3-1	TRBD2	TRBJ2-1	CASSLGLAGGSSNEQFF	TGTGCCAGCAGCCTGGGACTAGCGGGAGGATCATCCAATGAGCAGTTCTTC
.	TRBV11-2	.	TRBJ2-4	CARSFAGAKNIQYF	TGTGCCAGAAGCTTCGCGGGGGCCAAAAACATTCAGTACTTC
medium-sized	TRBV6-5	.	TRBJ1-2	CASSYSKVGGSYTF	TGTGCCAGCAGTTACTCGAAGGTTGGGGGCAGCTACACCTTC
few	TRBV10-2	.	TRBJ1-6	CASSESRGCGGRSYNSPLHF	TGCGCCAGCAGTGAGTCGAGAGGTTGTGGGGGCCGCTCCTATAATTCACCCCTCCACTTT
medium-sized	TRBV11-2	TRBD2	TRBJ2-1	CASSLDRRGNEQFF	TGTGCCAGCAGCTTAGATAGGCGGGGGAATGAGCAGTTCTTC
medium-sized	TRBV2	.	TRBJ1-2	CASSGVSIYYTF	TGTGCCAGCAGTGGAGTGAGCATTTACTACACCTTC
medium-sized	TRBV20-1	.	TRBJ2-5	CSGQYQETQYF	TGCAGTGGACAGTACCAAGAGACCCAGTACTTC
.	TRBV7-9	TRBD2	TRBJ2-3	CASSLWEGADTQYF	TGTGCCAGCAGCTTATGGGAGGGCGCAGATACGCAGTATTTT
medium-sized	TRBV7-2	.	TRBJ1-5	CASSLVWGGQPQHF	TGTGCCAGCAGCTTAGTGTGGGGGGGTCAGCCCCAGCATTTT
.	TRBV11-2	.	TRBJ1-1	CASSSRLGSDTEAFF	TGTGCCAGCAGCTCTAGGTTAGGGTCGGACACTGAAGCTTTCTTT
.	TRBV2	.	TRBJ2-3	CASSLTDTQYF	TGTGCCAGCAGCCTAACAGATACGCAGTATTTT
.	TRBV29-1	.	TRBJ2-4	CSVDIGASGRNIQYF	TGCAGCGTTGATATCGGGGCTTCAGGTCGAAACATTCAGTACTTC
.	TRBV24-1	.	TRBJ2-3	CATGDPGRTDTQYF	TGTGCCACCGGTGACCCGGGACGCACAGATACGCAGTATTTT
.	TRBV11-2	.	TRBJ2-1	CASSPVGQREFF	TGTGCCAGCAGCCCCGTCGGGCAACGTGAGTTCTTC
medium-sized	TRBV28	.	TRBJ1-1	CASSPSTEAFF	TGTGCCAGCAGCCCATCAACTGAAGCTTTCTTT
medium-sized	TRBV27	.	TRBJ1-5	CASGAFSGNQPQHF	TGTGCCAGCGGGGCATTTTCGGGCAATCAGCCCCAGCATTTT
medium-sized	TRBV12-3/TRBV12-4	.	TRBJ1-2	CASSLGIYGYTF	TGTGCCAGCAGTTTGGGTATCTATGGCTACACCTTC
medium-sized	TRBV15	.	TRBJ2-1	CATSREYSPEQFF	TGTGCCACCAGCAGAGAATATAGCCCCGAGCAGTTCTTC
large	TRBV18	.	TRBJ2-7	CASSPPGGYEQYF	TGTGCCAGCTCACCACCCGGCGGCTACGAGCAGTACTTC
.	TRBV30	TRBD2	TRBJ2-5	CAWSVTAGLYQETQYF	TGTGCCTGGAGTGTAACAGCGGGACTATACCAAGAGACCCAGTACTTC
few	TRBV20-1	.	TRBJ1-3	CSAEGTDGNTIYF	TGCAGTGCTGAAGGGACTGATGGAAACACCATATATTTT
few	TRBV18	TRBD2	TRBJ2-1	CARSPLPSGTNEQFF	TGTGCCAGATCACCACTCCCTAGCGGGACCAATGAGCAGTTCTTC
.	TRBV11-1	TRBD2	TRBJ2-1	CASSLSGAGPGQFF	TGTGCCAGCAGCTTAAGTGGAGCGGGACCTGGGCAGTTCTTC
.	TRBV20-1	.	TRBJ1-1	CSAPGPMNTEAFF	TGCAGTGCCCCCGGACCGATGAACACTGAAGCTTTCTTT
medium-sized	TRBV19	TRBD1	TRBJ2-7	CASSIDHRPRGQTNEQYF	TGTGCCAGTAGTATAGATCATCGGCCGAGGGGACAGACGAACGAGCAGTACTTC
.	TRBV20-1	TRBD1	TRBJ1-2	CSARPRTGVGGYTF	TGCAGTGCTAGACCCAGGACAGGGGTAGGCGGCTACACCTTC
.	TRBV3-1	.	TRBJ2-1	CASSQDSVHSYNEQFF	TGTGCCAGCAGCCAAGATAGCGTGCACTCCTACAATGAGCAGTTCTTC
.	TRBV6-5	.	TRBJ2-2	CASMVLANTGELFF	TGTGCCAGCATGGTACTAGCGAACACCGGGGAGCTGTTTTTT
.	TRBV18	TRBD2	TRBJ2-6	CASSPGEGARGANVLTF	TGTGCCAGCTCCCCGGGGGAGGGAGCGAGAGGGGCCAACGTCCTGACTTTC
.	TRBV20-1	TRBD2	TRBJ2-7	CSAQDGGNIYEQYF	TGCAGTGCTCAAGACGGGGGGAATATCTACGAGCAGTACTTC
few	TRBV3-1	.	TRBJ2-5	CASSQMIRETQYF	TGTGCCAGCAGCCAGATGATTAGAGAGACCCAGTACTTC